This T cell receptor beta chain was recorded in a study of blood T cell repertoires in COVID-19. Clones were read by immunoSEQ multiplex PCR, and TCRdb kept only the in-frame ones, dropping some. This table has under 200,000 clones, under 85% appearing once. V gave up 0 bases and J gave up 10 bases; unmatched junction bases: 6. The CDR3 contains 14 residues. Per germline, CDR1 LGHNA and CDR2 YNFKEQ. The specimen was peripheral blood. This chain uses TRBV4-2 with TRBJ1-1, with 9 bases matching TRBD1. This TCR came from a woman of 80 years or more with acute or convalescent COVID-19. The CDR3 DNA is TGTGCCAGCAGCCAAGATTTAGACAGGGGGGTAGCTTTCTTT. This encodes CASSQDLDRGVAFF.